This passage covers 31 T cell receptor beta chains from one sample sequenced in a study of T cells in Graves' hyperthyroidism and ophthalmopathy. The investigators amplified TCR beta CDR3 regions from RNA transcripts. First-round RT-PCR with HTBI primers amplified the TCR CDR3 region. TCRdb analysed the multiplex PCR reads with MiXCR anew, one entry per CDR3 protein. The top ten hold less than 9% of the sample, which has about 640,000 distinct CDR3 sequences, 45% seen once. The specimen was peripheral blood or thyroid tissue (not recorded which). The receptor set was obtained from an adult man with Graves' disease, either hyperthyroidism or ophthalmopathy (not recorded which).

This clonotype was found many times. V usage is TRBV9 and J usage is TRBJ2-2, with D perhaps matching TRBD1 (6 bases). Between the trimmed V and J ends, which lost 0 bases and 7 bases, there was a span of 10 bases. The germline CDR1 and CDR2 sequences are SGDLS and YYNGEE. The CDR3 loop spans 14 amino acids. The DNA for the CDR3 is TGTGCCAGCAGCGTAGTACAGGGCGGCGGGGAGCTGTTTTTT. Translating gives CASSVVQGGGELFF.

Comments on this clonotype: This clone may be a read error of a much larger clone one base away. The rearrangement uses TRBV6-5 and TRBJ2-2, with D unclear. The CDR3 length is 13 residues. From germline, CDR1 is MNHEY and CDR2 SVGAGI. In DNA, the CDR3 is TGTGCCAGCCTACCCGCGAACACCGGGCAGCTGTTTTTT. This codes for CASLPANTGQLFF.

J is TRBJ1-1 and V is TRBV5-6; D is unclear. The CDR3 loop spans 11 amino acids. In germline, CDR1 is SGHDT, CDR2 YYEEEE. Trimming left V 4 bases short and J 7 bases short, with 8 bases between. The CDR3 bases are TGTGCCAGCAGCGCCGTGGGTGAAGCTTTCTTT. This translates into CASSAVGEAFF.

In this sample, this clonotype turned up many times. The rearrangement joins TRBV29-1 to TRBJ1-4; D uncertain. Germline V gene data show CDR1 as SQVTM and CDR2 as ANQGSEA. V shed 4 bases and J shed 5 bases, with 11 bases lying between them. CDR3 length: 13 amino acids. The chain's CDR3 is CSVVRPINEKLFF. CDR3 nucleotides: TGCAGCGTTGTTCGGCCGATCAATGAAAAACTGTTTTTT.

The chain uses TRBV9 and TRBJ1-4; perhaps TRBD1 as D (5 bases). Trimming left V 4 bases short and J 3 bases short, with 13 bases between. CDR1 is SGDLS, CDR2 YYNGEE, per germline. The CDR3 contains 15 residues. The CDR3 DNA sequence: TGTGCCAGCAGCTCTACAGGCCGATCTAATGAAAAACTGTTTTTT. Protein: CASSSTGRSNEKLFF. The complete variable domain, with remaining parts taken from reference TRBV9 and TRBJ1-4, reads DSGVTQTPKHLITATGQRVTLRCSPRSGDLSVYWYQQSLDQGLQFLIQYYNGEERAKGNILERFSAQQFPDLHSELNLSSLELGDSALYFCASSSTGRSNEKLFFGSGTQLSVL.

The chain joins TRBV5-1 to TRBJ2-3, with D perhaps TRBD1 (5 bases). The CDR3 length is 14 residues. Per germline, CDR1 SGHRS and CDR2 YFSETQ. Trimming stripped 1 base from V and 0 bases from J, with 6 bases between. CDR3 sequence (DNA): TGCGCCAGCAGCTTGCAGGGCAGCACAGATACGCAGTATTTT. This codes for CASSLQGSTDTQYF.

CDR3 protein: CASSLAAPQGDSPLHF. CDR3 bases: TGTGCCAGCAGCTTAGCGGCCCCCCAGGGAGATTCACCCCTCCACTTT. V and J are TRBV7-9 and TRBJ1-6; possibly TRBD1 for D (5 bases). The CDR3 contains 16 residues. V gave up 0 bases and J gave up 8 bases, with 14 bases separating them. CDR1 and CDR2 from the germline V gene are SEHNR and FQNEAQ (reference sequence).

The chain couples TRBV19 to TRBJ2-2; no clear D gene. This CDR3 spans 13 amino acids. Germline V gene lookup returns CDR1 LNHDA and CDR2 SQIVND (reference sequence). The V end lost 11 bases, the J end lost 2 bases, and 12 bases lay between the germline ends. The chain's CDR3 is CAGQALNTGELFF. In DNA, the CDR3 is TGTGCCGGTCAGGCCTTAAACACCGGGGAGCTGTTTTTT.

V is TRBV9 and J is TRBJ2-2, with a possible D match to TRBD1 (5 bases). Per germline, CDR1 SGDLS and CDR2 YYNGEE. Trimming removed 2 bases at V and 5 bases at J, with 13 bases between. The CDR3 sequence is 15 residues long. CDR3 in amino acids: CASSVLSRGTGELFF. The CDR3 DNA follows: TGTGCCAGCAGCGTGCTGTCTAGGGGTACCGGGGAGCTGTTTTTT.

A word on this clonotype: A clone one base away is much larger, so this may be a read error. CDR3 in amino acids: CSVGGVNYGYTF. In DNA form, the CDR3 reads TGCAGCGTTGGGGGGGTTAACTATGGCTACACCTTC. The gene calls are TRBV29-1 and TRBJ1-2, with D tentatively TRBD1 (5 bases). V shed 4 bases and J shed 1 base, with 7 bases lying between them. The V gene's germline CDR1 is SQVTM and CDR2 ANQGSEA. The CDR3 spans 12 residues.

J is TRBJ1-3 and V is TRBV29-1; a weak D match, TRBD1 (6 bases). Germline CDR1 and CDR2: SQVTM and ANQGSEA. This CDR3 has 14 residues. Deletions cut 5 bases from V and 4 bases from J, with 15 bases between. CDR3 bases: TGCAGCGTTCAATTACAGGGCGAAGGAAACACCATATATTTT. Protein sequence: CSVQLQGEGNTIYF.

This sequence joins TRBV2 and TRBJ2-2, with no clear D. Germline V gives CDR1 SNHLY, CDR2 FYNNEI. This CDR3 contains 13 residues. The V and J ends lost 3 bases and 3 bases respectively, with 5 bases between them. CDR3 DNA sequence: TGTGCCAGCAGTGAGACATACACCGGGGAGCTGTTTTTT. This sequence encodes CASSETYTGELFF.

This clonotype was seen at least ten times. The rearrangement joins TRBV2 to TRBJ1-5; D is uncertain. V lost 4 bases and J 4 bases, leaving 11 bases between the germline ends. CDR3 size: 14 residues. Germline V CDR1 and CDR2: SNHLY, FYNNEI. The CDR3 loop is CASSVARGNQPQHF. In nucleotides, the CDR3 is TGTGCCAGCAGTGTAGCCCGAGGTAATCAGCCCCAGCATTTT.

The DNA of the CDR3 is TGCAGTGCTAGAGGCCCCAGAGCGGGTGGCTACACCTTC. Amino acid sequence: CSARGPRAGGYTF. The chain uses TRBV20-1 and TRBJ1-2; D remains ambiguous. The CDR3 runs 13 residues. CDR1 DFQATT and CDR2 SNEGSKA come from the germline V gene (reference sequence). V was trimmed by 1 base and J by 7 bases, leaving 13 bases between them.

The rearrangement joins TRBV12-3 or TRBV12-4 to TRBJ1-5; the D gene is possibly TRBD1 (5 bases). The length of the CDR3 is 12 residues. Trimming removed 8 bases at V and 7 bases at J, with 12 bases between. In nucleotides, the CDR3 is TGTGCCAGCGGCCGGGGGGAACAGCCCCAGCATTTT. It codes for CASGRGEQPQHF.

This chain connects TRBV7-9 to TRBJ2-5; 11 nucleotides line up with TRBD2. The germline CDR1 and CDR2 sequences are SEHNR and FQNEAQ (reference sequence). The CDR3 covers 16 residues. V gave up 0 bases and J gave up 4 bases; unmatched junction bases: 4. CDR3 sequence: CASSLALAGGLETQYF. The CDR3 DNA reads as TGTGCCAGCAGCTTAGCGCTAGCGGGAGGCTTAGAGACCCAGTACTTC.

CDR3 sequence reads: CSAGGGGADYGYTF. The CDR3 DNA sequence: TGCAGTGCCGGAGGAGGGGGGGCGGACTATGGCTACACCTTC. The rearrangement links TRBV20-1 to TRBJ1-2, with a weak D call TRBD1 (6 bases). The CDR3 has 14 amino acids. V lost 6 bases and J lost 3, with 17 bases in between. Germline-derived CDR1 and CDR2 are DFQATT and SNEGSKA (reference sequence).

Points on this clonotype: A much bigger clone sits one base away, suggesting this may be a read error. The DNA for the CDR3 is TGCAGCGTTCCGGGACAGGGGGACACTGAAGCTTTCTTT. Translation gives CSVPGQGDTEAFF. This rearrangement joins TRBV29-1 to TRBJ1-1; 11 nucleotides agree with TRBD1. This CDR3 is built from 13 residues. Germline V gene data show CDR1 as SQVTM and CDR2 as ANQGSEA. V lost 5 bases to trimming and J lost 3 bases; unmatched junction nucleotides: 2.

The V gene is TRBV19, the J gene TRBJ1-2, with 7 bases matching TRBD1. This CDR3 has 16 residues. J gave up 4 bases and V 9 bases, and 17 bases lay outside the gene matches. Per germline, CDR1 LNHDA and CDR2 SQIVND (reference sequence). The CDR3 here is CASSPPPTGSSYGYTF. The CDR3 DNA sequence: TGTGCCAGCAGCCCCCCCCCGACAGGGTCGAGCTATGGCTACACCTTC.

The chain combines TRBV19 with TRBJ1-4; 10 bases line up with TRBD1. The trim removed 7 bases at V and 10 bases at J, leaving 9 bases unmatched. In germline, CDR1 is LNHDA, CDR2 SQIVND (reference sequence). The CDR3 extends over 14 amino acids. The CDR3 coding sequence is TGTGCCAGTAATCGAGAGGGGGACAGGGGAAAACTGTTTTTT. The encoded protein is CASNREGDRGKLFF.

The V and J genes are TRBV19 and TRBJ1-4; 10 bases agree with TRBD1. V lost 5 bases and J lost 8; bases outside the gene matches: 8. The CDR3 has 15 amino acids. Germline V lookup: CDR1 LNHDA, CDR2 SQIVND (reference sequence). CDR3 region: CASSPRQGAQEKLFF. The CDR3, as DNA: TGTGCCAGTAGTCCCCGACAGGGGGCACAGGAAAAACTGTTTTTT.

The chain couples TRBV25-1 to TRBJ1-2; the match to TRBD1 covers 8 bases. The CDR3 contains 14 residues. Germline V gene sequence: CDR1 MGHDK, CDR2 SYGVNS. V shed 1 base and J 8 bases; nucleotides not matched to a gene: 6. The CDR3 sequence is CASSESGQGDGYTF. Written as DNA, the CDR3 is TGTGCCAGCAGTGAATCCGGACAGGGTGACGGCTACACCTTC.

The sample holds many counts of this clonotype. The chain joins TRBV19 to TRBJ1-5; 7 nucleotides line up with TRBD1. Unmatched junction bases numbered 16, after V lost 9 bases and J lost 11 bases. The CDR3 totals 14 residues. Looked up from germline, CDR1 is LNHDA and CDR2 is SQIVND (reference sequence). CDR3 in amino acids: CASRDSPFQSAQHF. The CDR3 DNA reads TGTGCCAGCCGGGACAGCCCTTTTCAATCAGCCCAGCATTTT.

Comments on this clonotype: With a much larger clone just one base away, this may be a read error. The chain employs TRBV7-2 and TRBJ2-5; D remains unclear. Trimming removed 5 bases from V and 1 base from J, with 14 bases in between. This CDR3 region has 15 residues. CDR1 SGHTA and CDR2 FQGNSA come from the germline V gene. CDR3 DNA: TGTGCCAGCAGCACAATCGCCACCTTCCAAGAGACCCAGTACTTC. This translates into CASSTIATFQETQYF.

The V gene is TRBV19, the J gene TRBJ1-6; D is uncertain. This CDR3 comprises 17 residues. The ends were cut back, 7 bases at V and 10 bases at J, with 26 bases in the middle. Germline assignment: CDR1 LNHDA and CDR2 SQIVND (reference sequence). CDR3 in DNA: TGTGCCAGTACCAAACGACGGGGAAGTGGCATCAACTCACCCCTCCACTTT. Encoded protein: CASTKRRGSGINSPLHF.

Many counts were recorded for this clonotype. The CDR3 coding sequence is TGTGCCACCAGTGACCCTACCACCTACGAGCAGTACTTC. It yields the protein CATSDPTTYEQYF. J is TRBJ2-7 and V is TRBV24-1; D ambiguous. The ends were cut back, 4 bases at V and 2 bases at J, with 8 bases in the middle. This CDR3 has 13 amino acids. CDR1 and CDR2 from the germline V gene are KGHDR and SFDVKD.

A few counts support this clonotype. This chain connects TRBV20-1 to TRBJ1-2; the D gene is possibly TRBD1 (6 bases). V dropped 0 bases and J dropped 8 bases, with 19 bases sitting between them. Per the germline V gene, CDR1 is DFQATT and CDR2 is SNEGSKA (reference sequence). This CDR3 is built from 15 residues. Written as DNA, the CDR3 is TGCAGTGCTAGAGAAGGGACATCCTCGTTCCGGGGCTACACCTTC. This gives the protein CSAREGTSSFRGYTF.

This clonotype was detected only a few times. V usage is TRBV9 and J usage is TRBJ2-2; 7 bases agree with TRBD2. J lost 5 bases, V lost 7 bases, and 8 bases had no gene match. The CDR3 length is 14 residues. The germline CDR1 and CDR2 sequences are SGDLS and YYNGEE. The CDR3 DNA follows: TGTGCCAGCGGGTGGCGGGAGAGTACCGGGGAGCTGTTTTTT. This gives the protein CASGWRESTGELFF.

This clonotype was observed once. The genes are TRBV5-1 and TRBJ1-1; unclear D gene. The ends were cut back, 0 bases at V and 1 base at J, with 16 bases in the middle. The germline V gene encodes CDR1 SGHRS and CDR2 YFSETQ. This CDR3 is 17 amino acids long. CDR3 loop: CASSLDSGPGANTEAFF. The CDR3 DNA reads TGCGCCAGCAGCTTGGACTCCGGGCCGGGAGCGAACACTGAAGCTTTCTTT.

The gene calls are TRBV7-8 and TRBJ1-1; maybe TRBD1 (5 bases). The length of the CDR3 is 14 residues. V was pared by 2 bases and J by 3 bases, with 10 bases between. The germline V gene encodes CDR1 SGHVS and CDR2 FQNEAQ. The CDR3 region has the DNA TGTGCCAGCAGCTTAAATTCGGGGGACACTGAAGCTTTCTTT. It translates to CASSLNSGDTEAFF.

The chain joins TRBV10-2 to TRBJ1-2; D uncertain. The CDR3 length is 12 residues. V lost 4 bases and J lost 7, with 10 bases in between. The germline V gene encodes CDR1 WSHSY and CDR2 SAAADI. This CDR3 is CASSASTRGYTF. DNA for the CDR3: TGCGCCAGCAGTGCTAGTACACGTGGCTACACCTTC.